The table lists the clone carrying this T cell receptor (beta chain) with a few counts. The data stem from a study of T cell repertoires in cytomegalovirus infection. V was pared by 5 bases and J by 4 bases, with 14 bases between. The CDR3 has 14 residues. Germline assignment: CDR1 SGHTA and CDR2 FQGNSA. TCRdb re-derived calls from the reads in MiXCR, one entry per CDR3 protein. The data contain some 390,000 distinct CDR3 sequences, 15% to 20% of them singletons. Sequencing was performed on PBMCs. The V gene is TRBV7-2, the J gene TRBJ1-2; D is perhaps TRBD1 (6 bases). The clonotype comes from a human donor in good health (CMV status not recorded). Some clones in this sample may be carry-over from other donors' samples. CDR3 amino acids: CASSTRQESYGYTF. The CDR3 DNA sequence: TGTGCCAGCAGCACGCGACAGGAAAGCTATGGCTACACCTTC.